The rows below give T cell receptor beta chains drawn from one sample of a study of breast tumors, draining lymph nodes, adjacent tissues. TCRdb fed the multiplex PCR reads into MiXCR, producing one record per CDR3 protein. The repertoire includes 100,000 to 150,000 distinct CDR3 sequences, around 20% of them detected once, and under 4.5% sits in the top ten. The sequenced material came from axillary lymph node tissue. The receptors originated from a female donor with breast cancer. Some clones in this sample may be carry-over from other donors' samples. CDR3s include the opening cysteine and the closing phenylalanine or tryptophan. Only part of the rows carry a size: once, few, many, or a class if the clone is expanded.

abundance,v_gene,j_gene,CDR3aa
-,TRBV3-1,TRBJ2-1,CASSQGGQGSYNEQFF
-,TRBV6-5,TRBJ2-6,CASSYSYPGGSGANVLTF
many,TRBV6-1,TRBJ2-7,CASSEAEGERYF
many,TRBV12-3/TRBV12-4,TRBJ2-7,CASSLSGGMREQYF
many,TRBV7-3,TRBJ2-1,CASSLGQGAYNEQFF
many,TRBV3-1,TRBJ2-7,CASSQASSRGAYF
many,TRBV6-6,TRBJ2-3,CASSYDKTSGGAWDTQYF
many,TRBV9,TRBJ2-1,CASSTTGGGGNEQFF
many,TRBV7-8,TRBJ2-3,CASSLSGGLGTDTQYF
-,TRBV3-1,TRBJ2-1,CASSQDVRAGEVSDEQFF
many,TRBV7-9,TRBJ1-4,CASSQDRSTNEKLFF
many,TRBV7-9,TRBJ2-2,CASRPGQANTGELFF
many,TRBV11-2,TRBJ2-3,CASSLGWQASTDTQYF
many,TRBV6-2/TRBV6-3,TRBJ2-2,CASSYSGTPTGELFF
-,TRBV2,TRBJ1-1,CASRINTEAFF
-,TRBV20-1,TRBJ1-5,CSARFKGARQPQHF
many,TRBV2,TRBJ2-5,CASNGGTRVETQYF
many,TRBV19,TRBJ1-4,CASRLGGASEKLFF
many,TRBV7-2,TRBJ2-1,CASSSTQGLRKNNEQFF
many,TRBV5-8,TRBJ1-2,CASSLGDRDYGYTF
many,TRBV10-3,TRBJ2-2,CATAIQGDTGELFF
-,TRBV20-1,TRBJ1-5,CSASWSYDSNQPQHF
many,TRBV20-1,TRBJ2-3,CSAREGANTQYF
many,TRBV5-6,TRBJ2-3,CASTSEVPGPGGHTQYF
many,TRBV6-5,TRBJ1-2,CASSSPGGYGYTF
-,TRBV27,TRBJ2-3,CASSFAAGTGDTQYF
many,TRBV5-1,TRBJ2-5,CASSLGGTSATQYF
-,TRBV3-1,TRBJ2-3,CASSQVAGGGDTQYF
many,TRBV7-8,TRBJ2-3,CASSLEARDTQYF
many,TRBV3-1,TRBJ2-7,CASSQGRALEQYF
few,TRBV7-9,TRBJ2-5,CASNLPSGGRETQYF
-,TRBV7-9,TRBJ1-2,CAGRHDRGWGCTF
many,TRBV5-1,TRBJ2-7,CASSSGQGDKNEQYF
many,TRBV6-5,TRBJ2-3,CASSPQGYGTDTQYF
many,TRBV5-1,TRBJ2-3,CASSWGLAGGPTDTQYF
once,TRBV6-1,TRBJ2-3,CASSLRTSGRGEDTQYF
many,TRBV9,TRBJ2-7,CASSVNPGQGYYEQYF